Below, 28 T cell receptor beta chains from the same sample are listed, as sequenced in a study of OX40 agonist ivuxolimab in advanced cancers. Sequencing was performed with immunoSEQ multiplex PCR; in TCRdb, only in-frame clones are kept and a portion is missing. The sample consists of around 73,000 clones, more than 80% of them appearing once. Material: CD4+ or CD8+ T cells sorted from blood, obtained in a trial of the OX40 agonist ivuxolimab. The receptors shown here come from an adult with an advanced solid tumor such as melanoma, head and neck, liver or kidney cancer.

V and J are TRBV19 and TRBJ2-7; no clear D. Germline CDR1 is LNHDA and CDR2 is SQIVND (reference sequence). V shed 5 bases and J shed 2 bases, with 10 bases lying between them. The CDR3 consists of 13 residues. CDR3 bases: TGTGCCAGTAGTGCGACTGCTACCTACGAGCAGTACTTC. Amino acid sequence: CASSATATYEQYF. The full variable domain, its missing parts supplied by reference TRBV19 and TRBJ2-7, is DGGITQSPKYLFRKEGQNVTLSCEQNLNHDAMYWYRQDPGQGLRLIYYSQIVNDFQKGDIAEGYSVSREKKESFPLTVTSAQKNPTAFYLCASSATATYEQYFGPGTRLTVT.

The genes are TRBV11-2 and TRBJ2-7; D uncertain. Deletions cut 4 bases from V and 6 bases from J, with 10 bases between. There are 12 residues in the CDR3. CDR1 SGHAT and CDR2 FQNNGV come from the germline V gene. The CDR3: CASSSAEREQYF. The CDR3 DNA reads TGTGCCAGCAGCTCAGCTGAGCGCGAGCAGTACTTC. Based on the CDR3 plus reference TRBV11-2 and TRBJ2-7, the full variable domain is EAGVAQSPRYKIIEKRQSVAFWCNPISGHATLYWYQQILGQGPKLLIQFQNNGVVDDSQLPKDRFSAERLKGVDSTLKIQPAKLEDSAVYLCASSSAEREQYFGPGTRLTVT.

In DNA, the CDR3 is TGTGCCAGCAGCTTCGGACTAGCGGGTGAGCAGTACTTC. It is translated as CASSFGLAGEQYF. The chain has TRBV5-5 and TRBJ2-7, with 11 bases aligning to TRBD2. Germline CDR1 is SGHKS and CDR2 is YYEKEE (reference sequence). V lost 2 bases, J lost 7 bases, and 2 bases stayed unmatched. This CDR3 contains 13 residues.

This clone turned up a few times. The chain recombines TRBV7-9 with TRBJ1-2; the D is unclear. V lost 0 bases and J 8 bases, leaving 4 bases between the germline ends. Germline CDR1 SEHNR, CDR2 FQNEAQ (reference sequence). This CDR3 is 11 amino acids long. The CDR3 nucleotides read TGTGCCAGCAGCTTAGCGGGGGGCTACACCTTC. It codes for CASSLAGGYTF.

In this sample, this clone turned up once. The chain employs TRBV29-1 and TRBJ2-2; the D is unclear. The ends were cut back, 2 bases at V and 0 bases at J, with 4 bases in the middle. The germline CDR1 and CDR2 sequences are SQVTM and ANQGSEA. The CDR3 contains 13 residues. The CDR3 sequence: CSVEYANTGELFF. The CDR3 DNA is TGCAGCGTTGAATACGCGAACACCGGGGAGCTGTTTTTT.

V gene TRBV7-9 combines with J gene TRBJ2-7; D gene uncertain. The germline V gene encodes CDR1 SEHNR and CDR2 FQNEAQ (reference sequence). The CDR3 runs to 15 residues. V was trimmed by 3 bases and J by 0 bases, leaving 12 bases between them. The CDR3 DNA sequence: TGTGCCAGCAGCTTCGTGCCCTCTAGCTCCTACGAGCAGTACTTC. Translating it yields CASSFVPSSSYEQYF.

This chain links TRBV4-2 with TRBJ2-7; TRBD2 matches 13 bases. J was trimmed by 4 bases and V by 4 bases; bases with no gene match: 4. Germline CDR1 LGHNA, CDR2 YNFKEQ. CDR3 length equals 15 residues. Here the CDR3 DNA reads TGTGCCAGCAGCCCTGGACTAGCGGGAGTGTACGAGCAGTACTTC. Translating it yields CASSPGLAGVYEQYF.

The rearrangement links TRBV4-1 to TRBJ2-2; the D is unclear. Per germline, CDR1 MGHRA and CDR2 YSYEKL. V was cut by 3 bases and J by 7 bases, with 15 bases left in between. The CDR3 runs 15 residues. For the CDR3, the DNA is TGCGCCAGCAGCCACCGATTCCAGACGCTCGGGGAGCTGTTTTTT. It yields the protein CASSHRFQTLGELFF.

The chain joins TRBV4-2 to TRBJ2-5; D is unclear. Germline lookup yields CDR1 LGHNA and CDR2 YNFKEQ. V was pared by 0 bases and J by 2 bases, with 10 bases between. This CDR3 has 15 amino acids. CDR3 protein: CASSQDPLEQETQYF. In DNA, the CDR3 is TGTGCCAGCAGCCAAGATCCCCTAGAACAAGAGACCCAGTACTTC.

This chain connects TRBV10-2 to TRBJ1-2; D is unresolved. This CDR3 spans 14 amino acids. The V gene's germline CDR1 is WSHSY and CDR2 SAAADI. Trimming removed 1 base at V and 4 bases at J, with 10 bases between. The CDR3 DNA sequence: TGCGCCAGCAGTGAGTATGGTCAACGCTATGGCTACACCTTC. Translated: CASSEYGQRYGYTF.

The chain links TRBV5-6 to TRBJ2-1; no definite D call. CDR1 is SGHDT and CDR2 is YYEEEE in the germline V gene. This CDR3 region has 13 residues. V dropped 5 bases and J dropped 2 bases, with 8 bases sitting between them. CDR3 protein: CASSPVTYNEQFF. The CDR3, as DNA: TGTGCCAGCAGTCCCGTAACCTACAATGAGCAGTTCTTC.

This sequence joins TRBV29-1 and TRBJ2-7; 9 bases line up with TRBD1. This CDR3 spans 14 amino acids. Germline loops: CDR1 SQVTM, CDR2 ANQGSEA. V shed 1 base and J 7 bases; nucleotides not matched to a gene: 8. CDR3 bases: TGCAGCGTTGAAGGATTTACCGGGACAGGGGAGCAGTACTTC. It is translated as CSVEGFTGTGEQYF.

V usage is TRBV4-2 and J usage is TRBJ2-7; 7 bases map to TRBD1. Germline loops: CDR1 LGHNA, CDR2 YNFKEQ. V was clipped by 0 bases and J by 3 bases; unmatched bases: 5. This CDR3 has 15 residues. CDR3 in amino acids: CASSQEKGGFYEQYF. The CDR3 nucleotides are TGTGCCAGCAGCCAAGAAAAAGGGGGCTTCTACGAGCAGTACTTC.

V usage is TRBV6-4 and J usage is TRBJ2-3, with D possibly TRBD2 on 5 matching bases. This CDR3 comprises 15 residues. Germline V gives CDR1 MRHNA, CDR2 SNTAGT. V dropped 2 bases and J dropped 1 base, with 10 bases sitting between them. The DNA for the CDR3 is TGTGCCAGCAGTGACATTTTCGGGGGCACAGATACGCAGTATTTT. Translation: CASSDIFGGTDTQYF.

The chain joins TRBV30 to TRBJ2-7, with TRBD1 matching 10 bases. V lost 0 bases, J lost 4 bases, and 6 bases stayed unmatched. The CDR3 extends over 15 amino acids. Germline V CDR1 and CDR2: GTSNPN, SVGIG (reference sequence). The CDR3: CAWSVRDRGGYEQYF. CDR3 DNA: TGTGCCTGGAGTGTACGGGACAGGGGAGGTTACGAGCAGTACTTC.

The chain recombines TRBV30 with TRBJ2-7; 10 bases agree with TRBD1. V was clipped by 2 bases and J by 2 bases; unmatched bases: 9. Germline-derived CDR1 and CDR2 are GTSNPN and SVGIG (reference sequence). CDR3 length: 16 residues. CDR3 amino acids: CAWSRKKGQGTYEQYF. CDR3 bases: TGTGCCTGGAGTAGAAAAAAGGGACAGGGGACCTACGAGCAGTACTTC. Complete variable domain (other parts from reference TRBV30 and TRBJ2-7): SQTIHQWPATLVQPVGSPLSLECTVEGTSNPNLYWYRQAAGRGLQLLFYSVGIGQISSEVPQNLSASRPQDRQFILSSKKLLLSDSGFYLCAWSRKKGQGTYEQYFGPGTRLTVT.

The rearrangement links TRBV6-5 to TRBJ1-3; the D gene is possibly TRBD1 (6 bases). The V and J ends lost 2 bases and 0 bases respectively, with 8 bases between them. Germline assignment: CDR1 MNHEY and CDR2 SVGAGI. The CDR3 is 15 residues long. CDR3 residues: CASSYGTSSGNTIYF. The CDR3 DNA follows: TGTGCCAGCAGTTACGGGACAAGCTCTGGAAACACCATATATTTT.

The V call is TRBV19, the J call TRBJ2-1; 10 nucleotides agree with TRBD1. CDR1 and CDR2 (germline): LNHDA, SQIVND (reference sequence). Unmatched junction bases numbered 9, after V lost 3 bases and J lost 7 bases. CDR3 length: 16 residues. The CDR3, as DNA: TGTGCCAGTAGTATCCTGACAGGGGGCTCCTTTAATGAGCAGTTCTTC. Amino acid sequence: CASSILTGGSFNEQFF.

This sequence joins TRBV19 and TRBJ2-7; TRBD2 matches 14 bases. The CDR3 has 14 residues. Germline CDR1 and CDR2: LNHDA and SQIVND (reference sequence). J lost 6 bases, V lost 5 bases, and 3 bases had no gene match. CDR3 sequence (DNA): TGTGCCAGTAGTCCGGGACTAGCGGGGGTCGAGCAGTACTTC. It specifies CASSPGLAGVEQYF. The whole variable domain, filled in from reference TRBV19 and TRBJ2-7, reads DGGITQSPKYLFRKEGQNVTLSCEQNLNHDAMYWYRQDPGQGLRLIYYSQIVNDFQKGDIAEGYSVSREKKESFPLTVTSAQKNPTAFYLCASSPGLAGVEQYFGPGTRLTVT.

This rearrangement joins TRBV4-1 to TRBJ1-5; 7 nucleotides match TRBD1. J lost 6 bases, V lost 2 bases, and 4 bases had no gene match. The CDR3 extends over 14 amino acids. Germline-derived CDR1 and CDR2 are MGHRA and YSYEKL. The CDR3 sequence: CASSQNRGSQPQHF. As DNA, the CDR3 is TGCGCCAGCAGCCAAAACAGGGGATCTCAGCCCCAGCATTTT.

The chain has TRBV6-6 and TRBJ2-7; no reliable D call. Germline CDR1 MNHNY, CDR2 SVGAGI (reference sequence). The CDR3 sequence is 11 residues long. V shed 3 bases and J shed 5 bases, with 5 bases lying between them. The CDR3 DNA reads as TGTGCCAGCAGTTATTCGGACGAGCAGTACTTC. It is translated as CASSYSDEQYF.

The chain has TRBV6-1 and TRBJ2-7, with a tentative D call TRBD1 (7 bases). V was cut by 2 bases and J by 0 bases, with 11 bases left in between. Germline V gene data show CDR1 as MNHNS and CDR2 as SASEGT. The CDR3 runs 15 residues. The CDR3 DNA reads as TGTGCCAGCAGTGAAAGGGGGGACAGCTCCTACGAGCAGTACTTC. It codes for CASSERGDSSYEQYF.

The rearrangement joins TRBV5-6 to TRBJ2-7, with TRBD2 matching over 10 bases. From germline, CDR1 is SGHDT and CDR2 YYEEEE. The J segment lost 3 bases and the V segment lost 0 bases, leaving 3 bases of the junction unmatched. The CDR3 totals 15 residues. This CDR3 reads CASSLGWTSGYEQYF. As DNA, the CDR3 is TGTGCCAGCAGCTTGGGGTGGACTAGCGGCTACGAGCAGTACTTC.

Turning to this clone: The same CDR3 is also encoded by other DNA sequences in this sample. V usage is TRBV28 and J usage is TRBJ2-7; perhaps TRBD1 as D (6 bases). Germline CDR1 and CDR2: MDHEN and SYDVKM. The V and J ends lost 4 bases and 3 bases respectively, with 22 bases between them. The CDR3 loop spans 17 amino acids. CDR3 nucleotide sequence: TGTGCCAGCAGTTCCTCGGGACAAGGAGTGAATGGCTACGAGCAGTACTTC. The encoded protein is CASSSSGQGVNGYEQYF. Looking up the rest from reference TRBV28 and TRBJ2-7 gives the full variable domain: DVKVTQSSRYLVKRTGEKVFLECVQDMDHENMFWYRQDPGLGLRLIYFSYDVKMKEKGDIPEGYSVSREKKERFSLILESASTNQTSMYLCASSSSGQGVNGYEQYFGPGTRLTVT.

V and J are TRBV11-2 and TRBJ2-1; 8 nucleotides match TRBD1. Per the germline V gene, CDR1 is SGHAT and CDR2 is FQNNGV. Germline trimming cut 4 bases from V and 9 bases from J; bases unmatched to any gene: 5. This CDR3 comprises 13 residues. CDR3 DNA sequence: TGTGCCAGCAGCTCCCAGGGGGCAAGTGAGCAGTTCTTC. Its translation: CASSSQGASEQFF.

The rearrangement uses TRBV7-8 and TRBJ2-3, with D perhaps matching TRBD2 (6 bases). Germline CDR1 SGHVS, CDR2 FQNEAQ. The CDR3 consists of 15 residues. The ends were cut back, 5 bases at V and 0 bases at J, with 12 bases in the middle. The CDR3 coding sequence is TGTGCCAGCAGCCGAACGGGGGACAGCACAGATACGCAGTATTTT. It encodes CASSRTGDSTDTQYF.

The V gene is TRBV6-4, the J gene TRBJ1-1; D possibly corresponds to TRBD1 (6 bases). V was clipped by 3 bases and J by 5 bases, with 10 bases between them. The length of the CDR3 is 13 residues. In germline, CDR1 is MRHNA, CDR2 SNTAGT. The CDR3 DNA reads as TGTGCCAGCAGTGAAAGGGGGTGGACTGAAGCTTTCTTT. Its translation is CASSERGWTEAFF.

This sequence joins TRBV27 and TRBJ1-2; 11 positions match TRBD1. The V gene end was trimmed by 4 bases and the J gene end by 7 bases; junction bases not matched to a gene: 5. The CDR3 loop spans 14 amino acids. The germline gives CDR1 MNHEY, CDR2 SMNVEV (reference sequence). The CDR3 region has the DNA TGTGCCAGCAGTTCCGGACAGGGGGCGCCTGGCTACACCTTC. Residues: CASSSGQGAPGYTF.